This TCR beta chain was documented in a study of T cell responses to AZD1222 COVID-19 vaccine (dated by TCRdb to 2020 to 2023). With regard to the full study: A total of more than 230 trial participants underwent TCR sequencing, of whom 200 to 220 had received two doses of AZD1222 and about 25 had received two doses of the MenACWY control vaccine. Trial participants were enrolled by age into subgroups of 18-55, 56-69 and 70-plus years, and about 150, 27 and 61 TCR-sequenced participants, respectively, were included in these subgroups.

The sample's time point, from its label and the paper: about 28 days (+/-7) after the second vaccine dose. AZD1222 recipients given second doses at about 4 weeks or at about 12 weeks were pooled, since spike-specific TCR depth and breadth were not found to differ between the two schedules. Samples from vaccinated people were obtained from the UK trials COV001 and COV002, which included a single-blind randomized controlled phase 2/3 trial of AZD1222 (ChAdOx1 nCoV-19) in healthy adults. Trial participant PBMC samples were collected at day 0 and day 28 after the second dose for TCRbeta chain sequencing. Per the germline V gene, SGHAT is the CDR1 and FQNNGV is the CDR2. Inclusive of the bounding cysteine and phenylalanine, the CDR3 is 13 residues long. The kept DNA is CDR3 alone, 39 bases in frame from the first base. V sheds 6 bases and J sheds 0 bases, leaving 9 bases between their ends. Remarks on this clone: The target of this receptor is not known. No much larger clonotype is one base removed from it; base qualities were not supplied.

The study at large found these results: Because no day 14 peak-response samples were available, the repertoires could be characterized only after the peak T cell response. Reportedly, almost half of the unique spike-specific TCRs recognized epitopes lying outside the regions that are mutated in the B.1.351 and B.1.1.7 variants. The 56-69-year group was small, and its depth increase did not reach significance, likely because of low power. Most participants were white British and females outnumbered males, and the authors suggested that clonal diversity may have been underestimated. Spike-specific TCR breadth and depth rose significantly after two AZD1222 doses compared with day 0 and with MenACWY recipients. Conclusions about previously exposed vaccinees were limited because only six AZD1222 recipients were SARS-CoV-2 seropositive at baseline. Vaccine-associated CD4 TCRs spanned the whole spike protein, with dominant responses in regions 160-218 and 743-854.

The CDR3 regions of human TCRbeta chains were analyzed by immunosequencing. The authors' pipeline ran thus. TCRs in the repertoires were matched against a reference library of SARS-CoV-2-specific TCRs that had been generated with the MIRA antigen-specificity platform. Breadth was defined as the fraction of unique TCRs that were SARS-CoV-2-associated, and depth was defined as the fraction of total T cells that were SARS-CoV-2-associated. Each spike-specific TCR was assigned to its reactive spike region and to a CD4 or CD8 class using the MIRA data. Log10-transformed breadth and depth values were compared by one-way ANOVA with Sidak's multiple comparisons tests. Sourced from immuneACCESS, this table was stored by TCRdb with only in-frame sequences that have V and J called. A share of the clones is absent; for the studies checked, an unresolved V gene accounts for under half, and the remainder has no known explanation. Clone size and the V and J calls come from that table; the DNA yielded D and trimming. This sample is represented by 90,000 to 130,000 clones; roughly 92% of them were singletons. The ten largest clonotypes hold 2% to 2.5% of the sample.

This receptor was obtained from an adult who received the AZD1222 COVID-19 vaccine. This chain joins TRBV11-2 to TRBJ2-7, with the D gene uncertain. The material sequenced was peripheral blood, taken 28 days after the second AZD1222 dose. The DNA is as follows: TGTGCCAGCAGTCACCCAGCCTCCTACGAGCAGTACTTC. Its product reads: CASSHPASYEQYF.